This T cell receptor (beta chain) was sequenced in a study of cytomegalovirus exposure and HLA in healthy donors. This clone was seen more than once but under ten times. Antigen: not known. Study observations and caveats: Using the classifier, cytomegalovirus status was reportedly diagnosed with high specificity and sensitivity.

The germline V gene encodes CDR1 LGHNA and CDR2 YSLEER. Deletions cut 5 bases from V and 4 bases from J, with 11 bases between. The CDR3 totals 13 residues. The PCR employed 60 Vbeta primers together with 13 Jbeta primers. TCRdb's table, derived via immunoSEQ multiplex PCR, lists solely in-frame clones and lacks some. Of about 170,000 clones in the sample, 73% were seen once. This chain connects TRBV4-3 to TRBJ1-1; D is perhaps TRBD1 (6 bases). The sequencing input was PBMCs. The sequence derives from a woman under 30 in good health and CMV-seropositive. The CDR3: CASSNDRTTEAFF. The CDR3 DNA is TGCGCCAGCAGCAACGACAGGACCACTGAAGCTTTCTTT.